Presented here are 19 T cell receptor beta chains from one specimen sequenced in a study of OX40 agonist ivuxolimab in advanced cancers. The library was made by the immunoSEQ multiplex PCR assay. TCRdb carries this immuneACCESS record with in-frame sequences only. Its versions omit some clonotypes, under half of them owing to an unresolved V gene in the studies checked, with the rest unexplained. This sample comprises 55,000 to 70,000 clones, roughly 84% of them detected only once. The ten largest account for about 4.8% of the sample. Sequencing used CD4+ or CD8+ T cells sorted from blood, obtained in a trial of the OX40 agonist ivuxolimab. Receptors originate from an adult with an advanced solid tumor such as melanoma, head and neck, liver or kidney cancer.

The chain employs TRBV5-1 and TRBJ2-2; 8 nucleotides match TRBD1. The junction had 12 bases not matched to a gene; V was cut back by 3 bases and J by 5 bases. The CDR3 is 17 amino acids. Germline V lookup: CDR1 SGHRS, CDR2 YFSETQ. This CDR3 is CASSWSGGPGGTGELFF. In DNA form, the CDR3 reads TGCGCCAGCAGCTGGTCAGGGGGCCCCGGAGGGACCGGGGAGCTGTTTTTT.

The chain couples TRBV10-3 to TRBJ2-3, with 12 bases lining up with TRBD2. The V segment lost 0 bases and the J segment 1 base; nucleotides outside the gene matches: 5. Looked up from germline, CDR1 is ENHRY and CDR2 is SYGVKD. This CDR3 spans 18 amino acids. CDR3: CAISESGTSGGRTDTQYF. The CDR3 DNA follows: TGTGCCATCAGTGAGTCGGGAACTAGCGGGGGGCGCACAGATACGCAGTATTTT.

The rearrangement links TRBV7-9 to TRBJ1-1; D unresolved. CDR1 and CDR2 (germline): SEHNR, FQNEAQ (reference sequence). Trimming left V 6 bases short and J 5 bases short, with 13 bases between. CDR3 size: 13 residues. The CDR3 DNA reads as TGTGCCAGCAGTTGGAGAGGTAGGACTGAAGCTTTCTTT. It translates to CASSWRGRTEAFF.

J is TRBJ2-1 and V is TRBV10-1; weak D call: TRBD1 (6 bases). The CDR3 loop spans 14 amino acids. Per germline, CDR1 WNHNN and CDR2 SYGVQD (reference sequence). Trimming shortened V by 2 bases and J by 7 bases, and 12 bases separated the two germline ends. The CDR3 region has the DNA TGCGCCAGCAGTGAGGACAGGTGGGCGAATGAGCAGTTCTTC. This translates into CASSEDRWANEQFF.

This chain links TRBV6-1 with TRBJ1-5, with 7 bases aligning to TRBD1. The J segment lost 4 bases and the V segment lost 9 bases, leaving 6 bases of the junction unmatched. CDR1 is MNHNS and CDR2 is SASEGT in the germline V gene. The CDR3 extends over 13 amino acids. CDR3: CASRQGLNQPQHF. DNA for the CDR3: TGTGCCAGTAGACAGGGCCTTAATCAGCCCCAGCATTTT.

V gene TRBV28 combines with J gene TRBJ1-1; 10 bases fit TRBD1. Germline V CDR1 and CDR2: MDHEN, SYDVKM. With V trimmed by 4 bases and J by 3 bases, 8 bases remained unmatched. CDR3 size: 16 residues. The chain's CDR3 is CASSSSGTGVHTEAFF. CDR3 nucleotides: TGTGCCAGCAGTTCCTCCGGGACAGGGGTTCACACTGAAGCTTTCTTT.

The chain combines TRBV28 with TRBJ1-1, with D tentatively TRBD1 (5 bases). Germline CDR1 is MDHEN and CDR2 is SYDVKM. V lost 3 bases to trimming and J lost 4 bases, with 6 bases between them. CDR3 length: 12 amino acids. The CDR3 bases are TGTGCCAGCAGTTTTCAGGGCACTGAAGCTTTCTTT. Translated, it gives CASSFQGTEAFF.

The rearrangement links TRBV18 to TRBJ2-1; unclear D gene. This CDR3 comprises 13 residues. Germline assignment: CDR1 KGHSH and CDR2 LQKENI. V lost 5 bases and J lost 5, with 10 bases in between. The CDR3 spells CASSGAVNNEQFF. Written as DNA, the CDR3 is TGTGCCAGCTCAGGTGCCGTTAACAATGAGCAGTTCTTC.

V is TRBV11-2 and J is TRBJ2-1; D may correspond to TRBD1 or TRBD2 (5 bases each). The germline V gene has CDR1 SGHAT and CDR2 FQNNGV. Trimming cost V 3 bases and J 3 bases, with 6 bases left between them. There are 13 residues in the CDR3. CDR3 amino acids: CASSLGVYNEQFF. The DNA for the CDR3 is TGTGCCAGCAGCTTGGGGGTCTACAATGAGCAGTTCTTC.

This CDR3 is CACKSFLNNEQFF. DNA for the CDR3: TGTGCCTGCAAGAGCTTCCTAAACAATGAGCAGTTCTTC. The chain has TRBV30 and TRBJ2-1, with D unclear. With 6 bases removed from V and 5 bases from J, the gap between germline ends came to 14 bases. There are 13 residues in the CDR3. The V gene's germline CDR1 is GTSNPN and CDR2 SVGIG (reference sequence).

V and J are TRBV6-1 and TRBJ2-7, with 10 positions matching TRBD2. V shed 5 bases and J 7 bases; nucleotides not matched to a gene: 8. Germline loops: CDR1 MNHNS, CDR2 SASEGT. This CDR3 is 14 amino acids long. The CDR3 sequence: CASSWSGGAREQYF. In DNA form, the CDR3 reads TGTGCCAGCAGTTGGAGCGGGGGGGCGAGAGAGCAGTACTTC.

This rearrangement joins TRBV5-4 to TRBJ2-2; D unclear. Looked up from germline, CDR1 is SGHNT and CDR2 is YYREEE (reference sequence). This CDR3 comprises 12 residues. V gave up 5 bases and J gave up 3 bases, with 5 bases separating them. The CDR3 spells CASREDTGELFF. The CDR3 DNA sequence: TGTGCCAGCAGGGAAGACACCGGGGAGCTGTTTTTT.

The J gene is TRBJ2-3, the V gene TRBV4-1; no reliable D call. Trimming took 7 bases from V and 0 from J, leaving 11 bases between them. Germline CDR1 reads MGHRA; CDR2 reads YSYEKL. This CDR3 is built from 14 residues. The CDR3 DNA follows: TGCGCCAGCACTCCGGAACCTAGCACAGATACGCAGTATTTT. Translation gives CASTPEPSTDTQYF.

This clone was seen only once. This chain connects TRBV2 to TRBJ1-5, with a tentative D call TRBD1 (5 bases). Trimming took off 4 bases at V and 0 bases at J, with 13 bases between the two ends. This CDR3 comprises 16 residues. Germline-derived CDR1 and CDR2 are SNHLY and FYNNEI. The chain's CDR3 is CASSGRGGDSNQPQHF. CDR3 nucleotide sequence: TGTGCCAGCAGTGGAAGGGGTGGGGATAGCAATCAGCCCCAGCATTTT.

The chain is built from TRBV7-6 and TRBJ1-5; 7 positions agree with TRBD1. The CDR3 loop spans 16 amino acids. The germline V gene has CDR1 SGHVS and CDR2 FNYEAQ. Trimming removed 5 bases from V and 1 base from J; junction bases left unmatched: 8. The CDR3 here is CASSPTGAPSNQPQHF. CDR3 DNA sequence: TGTGCCAGCAGCCCCACAGGGGCACCGAGCAATCAGCCCCAGCATTTT.

Only one count was recorded for this clone. A junction boundary mismatches the germline segment, possibly from a read error. V and J are TRBV6-5 and TRBJ1-1; 10 nucleotides match TRBD1. This CDR3 comprises 12 residues. CDR1 is MNHEY, CDR2 SVGAGI, per germline. In DNA form, the CDR3 reads TGTGCCAGCAGTTACGACAGGGGGCGCTTGATCTTT. Protein: CASSYDRGRLIF.

The CDR3 protein is CASSTRTNAGYTF. The CDR3 region has the DNA TGTGCCAGCAGCACCCGGACAAACGCTGGCTACACCTTC. The rearrangement links TRBV7-9 to TRBJ1-2; D is possibly TRBD1 (5 bases). Germline assignment: CDR1 SEHNR and CDR2 FQNEAQ (reference sequence). V shed 5 bases and J shed 7 bases, with 14 bases lying between them. The CDR3 length is 13 residues.

The V and J genes are TRBV15 and TRBJ2-7; TRBD1 or TRBD2 may be the D gene (5 bases each). Trimming cost V 1 base and J 5 bases, with 15 bases left between them. The CDR3 is made up of 15 amino acids. CDR1 and CDR2 from the germline V gene are LNHNV and YYDKDF (reference sequence). The DNA for the CDR3 is TGTGCCACCAGCAGAGCCCCCGGGACCGGCCACGAGCAGTACTTC. Translated: CATSRAPGTGHEQYF.

The chain couples TRBV18 to TRBJ2-3; 12 bases fit TRBD2. CDR1 is KGHSH, CDR2 LQKENI, per germline. V was clipped by 5 bases and J by 0 bases; unmatched bases: 9. The CDR3 is made up of 18 amino acids. This CDR3 reads CASSSYLAGGPSTDTQYF. The CDR3 region has the DNA TGTGCCAGCTCATCGTACCTAGCGGGGGGGCCGAGCACAGATACGCAGTATTTT. Looking up the rest from reference TRBV18 and TRBJ2-3 gives the full variable domain: NAGVMQNPRHLVRRRGQEARLRCSPMKGHSHVYWYRQLPEEGLKFMVYLQKENIIDESGMPKERFSAEFPKEGPSILRIQQVVRGDSAAYFCASSSYLAGGPSTDTQYFGPGTRLTVL.